The 16 T cell receptor beta chains presented below share a single source sample, sequenced in a study of blood T cell repertoires in COVID-19. The repertoire was sequenced with immunoSEQ multiplex PCR; TCRdb's copy has only in-frame clones and lacks some. The sample lists approximately 130,000 clones, more than 80% occurring once. Sequencing was done on a sample of peripheral blood. The source of these receptors is a human donor in a cohort sampled during active COVID-19.

The chain joins TRBV11-2 to TRBJ2-7; the match to TRBD1 covers 7 bases. This CDR3 region has 14 residues. Germline V gives CDR1 SGHAT, CDR2 FQNNGV. The ends lost 0 bases at V and 3 bases at J; junction bases unmatched: 2. CDR3 nucleotide sequence: TGTGCCAGCAGCTTAGACGGGACAGTCTACGAGCAGTACGTC. Its translation: CASSLDGTVYEQYV.

The CDR3 reads CASRIAGLRYF. CDR3 nucleotides: TGTGCCAGCAGAATAGCGGGATTGAGGTATTTT. This rearrangement joins TRBV27 to TRBJ2-3; 8 nucleotides line up with TRBD2. With 6 bases clipped from V and 14 bases from J, the junction kept 7 bases outside the gene matches. Germline values: CDR1 MNHEY, CDR2 SMNVEV (reference sequence). The CDR3 extends over 11 amino acids.

The chain carries TRBV5-1 and TRBJ1-1, with D perhaps matching TRBD1 (5 bases). Germline CDR1 reads SGHRS; CDR2 reads YFSETQ. The CDR3 length is 15 residues. V lost 0 bases, J lost 4 bases, and 13 bases lay in between. CDR3 bases: TGCGCCAGCAGCTTGGGGCAGGGTTCCGGCACTGAAGCTTTCTTT. Its protein product is CASSLGQGSGTEAFF.

The chain couples TRBV6-5 to TRBJ1-2; 7 bases fit TRBD1. Germline values: CDR1 MNHEY, CDR2 SVGAGI. This CDR3 region has 14 residues. V gave up 4 bases and J gave up 4 bases; unmatched junction bases: 6. CDR3 coding DNA: TGTGCCAGCAGTTTAGGACAGGCTCCCTATGGCTACACCTTC. It translates to CASSLGQAPYGYTF.

This clone has only one observation. The chain combines TRBV5-1 with TRBJ1-1, with D perhaps TRBD1 (5 bases). Trimming left V 6 bases short and J 1 base short, with 13 bases between. CDR3 length: 14 amino acids. In germline, CDR1 is SGHRS, CDR2 YFSETQ. The CDR3 DNA follows: TGCGCCAGCACCTCGACAGAATCGAACACTGAAGCTTTCTTT. Its translation is CASTSTESNTEAFF.

V is TRBV2 and J is TRBJ2-5; D remains unclear. The CDR3 spans 11 residues. Germline V gives CDR1 SNHLY, CDR2 FYNNEI. V was shortened by 3 bases and J by 5 bases, with 4 bases between the two germline ends. In DNA form, the CDR3 reads TGTGCCAGCAGTGATGAGGAGACCCAGTACTTC. Protein product: CASSDEETQYF.

The V call is TRBV6-5, the J call TRBJ2-2; possibly TRBD2 for D (5 bases). Germline values: CDR1 MNHEY, CDR2 SVGAGI. The CDR3 totals 13 residues. V was pared by 11 bases and J by 4 bases, with 14 bases between. The CDR3 coding sequence is TGTGCCGGCAACCGGGATCTCACCGGGGAGCTGTTTTTT. This gives the protein CAGNRDLTGELFF.

The CDR3: CASARDRVLDTQYF. The CDR3 DNA sequence: TGTGCCAGCGCCCGGGACAGGGTGTTAGATACGCAGTATTTT. The V gene is TRBV6-5, the J gene TRBJ2-3; 9 positions agree with TRBD1. CDR1 is MNHEY and CDR2 is SVGAGI in the germline V gene. With V trimmed by 8 bases and J by 5 bases, 8 bases remained unmatched. CDR3 length: 14 amino acids.

The table lists this clone with a few counts. This chain connects TRBV19 to TRBJ1-5, with D possibly matching TRBD1 (5 bases). The ends were cut back, 1 base at V and 3 bases at J, with 19 bases in the middle. Germline CDR1 is LNHDA and CDR2 is SQIVND (reference sequence). This CDR3 spans 18 amino acids. CDR3 coding DNA: TGTGCCAGTAGTATAGCCATTATAGGACATCCTACCAATCAGCCCCAGCATTTT. Translating it yields CASSIAIIGHPTNQPQHF.

The genes are TRBV30 and TRBJ1-1, with unresolved D. The V gene's germline CDR1 is GTSNPN and CDR2 SVGIG (reference sequence). The V and J ends lost 4 bases and 4 bases respectively, with 13 bases between them. The length of the CDR3 is 13 residues. CDR3 amino acids: CAWNAAGGTEAFF. In DNA form, the CDR3 reads TGTGCCTGGAACGCCGCCGGAGGCACTGAAGCTTTCTTT.

The chain has TRBV9 and TRBJ2-5; 13 nucleotides align to TRBD2. V shed 3 bases and J 5 bases; nucleotides not matched to a gene: 7. The length of the CDR3 is 16 residues. Germline values: CDR1 SGDLS, CDR2 YYNGEE. The chain's CDR3 is CASSGTSGRAKETQYF. The CDR3 DNA sequence: TGTGCCAGCAGCGGAACTAGCGGGAGGGCCAAGGAGACCCAGTACTTC.

The chain employs TRBV2 and TRBJ2-2; possible D gene TRBD2, 5 bases. Trimming removed 8 bases at V and 2 bases at J, with 15 bases between. The CDR3 consists of 15 residues. Looked up from germline, CDR1 is SNHLY and CDR2 is FYNNEI. DNA for the CDR3: TGTGCCAGCGGAAAGAGCGGCGCTAACACCGGGGAGCTGTTTTTT. It specifies CASGKSGANTGELFF.

V gene TRBV30 combines with J gene TRBJ1-1; TRBD1 matches at 8 bases. CDR3 length: 11 residues. The J segment lost 8 bases and the V segment lost 3 bases, leaving 2 bases of the junction unmatched. The germline V gene encodes CDR1 GTSNPN and CDR2 SVGIG (reference sequence). This CDR3 reads CAWSRTGEAFF. The CDR3 nucleotides are TGTGCCTGGAGCAGGACAGGGGAAGCTTTCTTT.

The chain links TRBV7-2 to TRBJ2-7; unclear D gene. Germline CDR1 is SGHTA and CDR2 is FQGNSA. The CDR3 has 14 residues. Trimming cost V 2 bases and J 3 bases, with 11 bases left between them. The CDR3 loop reads CASSLFSDNYEQYF. CDR3 nucleotide sequence: TGTGCCAGCAGCTTATTCAGTGACAACTACGAGCAGTACTTC.

The chain's CDR3 is CASRLDGQGAEKLFF. The CDR3 coding sequence is TGTGCCAGCAGATTGGACGGACAGGGGGCTGAAAAACTGTTTTTT. V gene TRBV7-9 combines with J gene TRBJ1-4; 11 positions match TRBD1. There are 15 residues in the CDR3. Germline V gene lookup returns CDR1 SEHNR and CDR2 FQNEAQ (reference sequence). Germline trimming cut 6 bases from V and 7 bases from J; bases unmatched to any gene: 7. The full variable domain, in which reference TRBV7-9 and TRBJ1-4 provide the parts outside the CDR3, is DTGVSQNPRHKITKRGQNVTFRCDPISEHNRLYWYRQTLGQGPEFLTYFQNEAQLEKSRLLSDRFSAERPKGSFSTLEIQRTEQGDSAMYLCASRLDGQGAEKLFFGSGTQLSVL.

The chain employs TRBV7-2 and TRBJ2-2; TRBD2 matches 12 bases. Per germline, CDR1 SGHTA and CDR2 FQGNSA. The CDR3 is 16 amino acids. V lost 3 bases and J lost 5; bases outside the gene matches: 4. CDR3 protein: CASSFLLAGGTGELFF. In DNA form, the CDR3 reads TGTGCCAGCAGCTTTTTACTAGCGGGAGGAACCGGGGAGCTGTTTTTT. The full variable domain, with the rest looked up from reference TRBV7-2 and TRBJ2-2, is GAGVSQSPSNKVTEKGKDVELRCDPISGHTALYWYRQSLGQGLEFLIYFQGNSAPDKSGLPSDRFSAERTGGSVSTLTIQRTQQEDSAVYLCASSFLLAGGTGELFFGEGSRLTVL.